The next 15 T cell receptor beta chains were all read from a single sample in a study of T-cell reconstitution after alpha-beta-depleted transplantation in children. The TCRbeta library incorporated unique molecular identifiers. Using its own MiXCR run on the PCR reads, TCRdb lists one record per CDR3 protein. The repertoire consists of 580,000 or so distinct CDR3 sequences, with more than 20% occurring once and the leading ten covering roughly 15%. Sequencing used PBMCs, mostly from graft donor cells, obtained 360 days after TCRalphabeta/CD19-depleted stem cell transplant. Source of these receptors: a boy under three years old who had a stem cell transplant for acute myeloid leukemia, so the T cells may come from the graft donor.

The rearrangement joins TRBV6-2 or TRBV6-3 to TRBJ2-5, with 7 bases fitting TRBD1. CDR1 is MNHEY and CDR2 is SVGEGT in the germline V gene. Trimming removed 2 bases from V and 5 bases from J; junction bases left unmatched: 5. The CDR3 is 14 residues long. The CDR3 DNA follows: TGTGCCAGCAGTTACAGGGACAGTCTGGAGACCCAGTACTTC. This sequence encodes CASSYRDSLETQYF.

This clonotype was observed a few times. V usage is TRBV12-3 or TRBV12-4 and J usage is TRBJ2-1, with 9 bases identical to TRBD1. With V trimmed by 6 bases and J by 7 bases, 13 bases remained unmatched. The CDR3 has 16 amino acids. The CDR3 DNA reads TGTGCCAGCAGCTTCTTCGGGACAGGGTGGAGGAATGAGCAGTTCTTC. Protein product: CASSFFGTGWRNEQFF.

The genes are TRBV20-1 and TRBJ1-1; D is possibly TRBD1 (5 bases). The CDR3 totals 13 residues. Trimming shortened V by 2 bases and J by 0 bases, and 7 bases separated the two germline ends. Germline lookup yields CDR1 DFQATT and CDR2 SNEGSKA (reference sequence). In DNA, the CDR3 is TGCAGTGCTAGAAGGACACTGAACACTGAAGCTTTCTTT. The encoded protein is CSARRTLNTEAFF.

This clonotype has a count of ten or more. CDR3 region: CASSFFAEPNTGELFF. The CDR3 DNA sequence: TGTGCCAGCAGCTTCTTCGCGGAGCCGAACACCGGGGAGCTGTTTTTT. V is TRBV5-5 and J is TRBJ2-2; D is undetermined. Trimming removed 2 bases at V and 0 bases at J, with 11 bases between. Germline V gives CDR1 SGHKS, CDR2 YYEKEE (reference sequence). This CDR3 comprises 16 residues.

This clonotype was counted a few times. This chain uses TRBV12-3 or TRBV12-4 with TRBJ1-3; D gene uncertain. The V and J ends lost 5 bases and 0 bases respectively, with 8 bases between them. The CDR3 runs 14 residues. The CDR3 is CASSLGPSGNTIYF. DNA of the CDR3: TGTGCCAGCAGTCTCGGGCCCTCTGGAAACACCATATATTTT.

The chain combines TRBV20-1 with TRBJ2-3; 9 bases agree with TRBD2. The CDR3 covers 15 residues. V lost 3 bases to trimming and J lost 1 base; unmatched junction nucleotides: 5. Germline V gene lookup returns CDR1 DFQATT and CDR2 SNEGSKA (reference sequence). CDR3 sequence reads: CSASLTSGRTDTQYF. The DNA for the CDR3 is TGCAGTGCTAGCCTGACTAGCGGACGCACAGATACGCAGTATTTT.

This clonotype came up a few times. This chain links TRBV20-1 with TRBJ2-1; possibly TRBD1 or TRBD2 for D (7 bases each). This CDR3 is built from 17 residues. Trimming shortened V by 0 bases and J by 9 bases, and 24 bases separated the two germline ends. The germline gives CDR1 DFQATT, CDR2 SNEGSKA (reference sequence). The CDR3 region has the DNA TGCAGTGCTAGAGATAGTATGGCAGGGGGGGGGAATGGTGAGCAGTTCTTC. It codes for CSARDSMAGGGNGEQFF.

This clonotype was counted many times. The V and J genes are TRBV10-3 and TRBJ2-3; maybe TRBD2 (7 bases). The CDR3 contains 15 residues. Germline-derived CDR1 and CDR2 are ENHRY and SYGVKD. The V gene lost 5 bases and the J gene lost 0 bases, with 12 bases spanning the gap. Written as DNA, the CDR3 is TGTGCCATCAGTTGGGGGGGGCCTAGCACAGATACGCAGTATTTT. As protein: CAISWGGPSTDTQYF.

This clonotype was picked up many times. The rearrangement uses TRBV12-5 and TRBJ2-7; TRBD2 matches 8 bases. J lost 7 bases, V lost 3 bases, and 11 bases had no gene match. The germline V gene has CDR1 LGHNT and CDR2 FRNRAP. The CDR3 covers 15 residues. The DNA for the CDR3 is TGTGCTAGTGGTTTTAGCGGGGATCCCAAGGTGGAGCAGTACTTC. Translated: CASGFSGDPKVEQYF.

The chain recombines TRBV20-1 with TRBJ2-1, with 8 bases matching TRBD1. CDR1 and CDR2 from the germline V gene are DFQATT and SNEGSKA (reference sequence). Unmatched junction bases numbered 7, after V lost 0 bases and J lost 6 bases. The CDR3 has 15 amino acids. CDR3 in amino acids: CSARDMAGGLNEQFF. CDR3 coding DNA: TGCAGTGCTAGAGATATGGCAGGGGGCCTCAATGAGCAGTTCTTC.

This clonotype has a handful of counts. The chain joins TRBV20-1 to TRBJ2-2; the D call may be TRBD1 or TRBD2 (6 bases each). Germline-derived CDR1 and CDR2 are DFQATT and SNEGSKA (reference sequence). The CDR3 is 15 residues long. V shed 3 bases and J shed 4 bases, with 15 bases lying between them. In nucleotides, the CDR3 is TGCAGTGCTAGGACCCCGGGGGCCGTCACCGGGGAGCTGTTTTTT. This gives the protein CSARTPGAVTGELFF.

This chain links TRBV7-9 with TRBJ2-3; 9 positions match TRBD1. The trim removed 2 bases at V and 3 bases at J, leaving 6 bases unmatched. In germline, CDR1 is SEHNR, CDR2 FQNEAQ (reference sequence). The CDR3 runs to 16 residues. The CDR3 DNA is TGTGCCAGCAGCTTAAGGGCACAGGGGGCTACAGATACGCAGTATTTT. Protein product: CASSLRAQGATDTQYF. Full variable domain (outside the CDR3, taken from reference TRBV7-9 and TRBJ2-3): DTGVSQNPRHKITKRGQNVTFRCDPISEHNRLYWYRQTLGQGPEFLTYFQNEAQLEKSRLLSDRFSAERPKGSFSTLEIQRTEQGDSAMYLCASSLRAQGATDTQYFGPGTRLTVL.

This clonotype has at least ten counts. The rearrangement joins TRBV29-1 to TRBJ2-1; no clear D gene. The length of the CDR3 is 9 residues. The V and J ends lost 3 bases and 9 bases respectively, with 3 bases between them. Germline V lookup: CDR1 SQVTM, CDR2 ANQGSEA. CDR3 in DNA: TGCAGCGTTGATCGTGAGCAGTTCTTC. Amino acid sequence: CSVDREQFF.

V and J are TRBV29-1 and TRBJ1-2; D remains unclear. Germline loops: CDR1 SQVTM, CDR2 ANQGSEA. The length of the CDR3 is 12 residues. Trimming pared 4 bases from V and 3 bases from J, leaving 9 bases between. CDR3 DNA: TGCAGCGTTGCGGCAGATTACTATGGCTACACCTTC. It is translated as CSVAADYYGYTF.

There are many counts of this clonotype. The V gene is TRBV7-3, the J gene TRBJ2-7, with TRBD1 matching 7 bases. The CDR3 contains 14 residues. CDR1 is SGHTA, CDR2 FQGTGA, per germline. With 3 bases clipped from V and 3 bases from J, the junction kept 5 bases outside the gene matches. As DNA, the CDR3 is TGTGCCAGCAGCTTTGGGGCAGGGGGCTACGAGCAGTACTTC. Its translation: CASSFGAGGYEQYF.